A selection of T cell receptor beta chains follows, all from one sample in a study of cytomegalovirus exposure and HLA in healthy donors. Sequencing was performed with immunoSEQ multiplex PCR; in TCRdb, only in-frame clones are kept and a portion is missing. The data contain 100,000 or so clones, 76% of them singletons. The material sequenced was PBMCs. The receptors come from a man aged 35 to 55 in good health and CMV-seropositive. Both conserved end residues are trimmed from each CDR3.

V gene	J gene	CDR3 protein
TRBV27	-	ASGLRQGGAYEQY
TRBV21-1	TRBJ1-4	ASSKGSDRVNEKLF
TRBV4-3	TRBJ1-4	ASSQRRDPSIANEKLF
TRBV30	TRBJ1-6	AWSLMGGYNSPLH
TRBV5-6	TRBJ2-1	ASSLPLPGQSYNEQF
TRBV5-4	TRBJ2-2	ASSPLAGGPPGELF
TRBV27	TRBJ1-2	ASSILGQGAVGYT
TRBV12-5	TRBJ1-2	ASGLAAGQGAGGYT
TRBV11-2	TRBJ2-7	ASSFGVASYEQY
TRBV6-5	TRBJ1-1	ASGERQVIGGAF
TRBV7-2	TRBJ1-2	ASSPRGQGNYGYT
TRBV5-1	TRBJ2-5	ASSGLAGGPETQY
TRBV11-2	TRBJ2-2	ASSPKRARTGELF
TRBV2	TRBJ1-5	ASSTGLDSNQPQH
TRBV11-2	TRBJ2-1	ASSLSWLETGNEQF
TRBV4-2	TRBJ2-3	ASSQGVRGGRGTDTQY
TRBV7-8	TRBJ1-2	ASSPHSRDWGYT
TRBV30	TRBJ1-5	AWSFPRQGRDQPQH
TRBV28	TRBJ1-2	ASSLPRRGKNGYT
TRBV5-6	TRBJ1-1	ASSLRRLRIEAF
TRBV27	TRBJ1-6	ASSTTNRGSPLH
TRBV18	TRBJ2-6	ASSPLSGANGLT